The following is a T cell receptor beta chain sequence with its context. What it binds is unknown. Vbeta (60) and Jbeta (13) primers were used in the PCR. How the authors handled the data: Approximately 11 million of the about 80 million unique TCR beta chains counted in a later analysis were shared. TCRdb's table, derived via immunoSEQ multiplex PCR, lists solely in-frame clones and lacks some. V, J and clone size were drawn from that table, and D and trimming were deduced from the DNA. Among 90,000 to 120,000 clones listed, about 68% were seen once. The sample comes from a study of cytomegalovirus exposure and HLA in healthy donors. Study-wide points: In an earlier analysis, most TCR beta V segments were productive about 87% or about 30% of the time. Reports credit the classifier with highly specific, highly sensitive diagnosis of cytomegalovirus status. Presence/absence analyses supposed approximately even sequencing depth among donors.

The sequence was collected from a man younger than 45 in good health and CMV-seropositive. The specimen sequenced was PBMCs.

The CDR3 sequence is CASSLAGGRTDTQYF. The CDR3, as DNA: TGTGCCAGCAGCTTGGCGGGGGGGAGGACAGATACGCAGTATTTT. The chain recombines TRBV5-4 with TRBJ2-3; 8 bases fit TRBD2. The CDR3 is made up of 15 amino acids. J lost 3 bases, V lost 0 bases, and 3 bases had no gene match. Germline-derived CDR1 and CDR2 are SGHNT and YYREEE (reference sequence).